This is a list of T cell receptor beta chains from one sample in a study of T cells in localized non-small cell lung cancer. Sequencing used immunoSEQ multiplex PCR; TCRdb keeps in-frame clones, though not all of them. The top ten clones hold 1.3% of a sample with about 70,000 clones, 84% of them seen once. The specimen was peripheral blood, collected before any cancer treatment. The receptor set was obtained from a female donor older than 55 with stage I lung adenocarcinoma. Each CDR3 is given with its conserved first and last residue. Each record gives: D gene, CDR3 length, clone size, J gene, V gene, CDR3 DNA, CDR3 protein. D genes are given only for firm matches. A row's size may be missing; if present it is once, few, many or a size class.

D gene: TRBD2
CDR3 length: 19
clone size: .
J gene: TRBJ2-3
V gene: TRBV5-1
CDR3 DNA: TGCGCCAGCAGCGGCCCCGGGACTAGCGGGAGCTTTAGCACAGATACGCAGTATTTT
CDR3 protein: CASSGPGTSGSFSTDTQYF

D gene: .
CDR3 length: 18
clone size: .
J gene: TRBJ1-6
V gene: TRBV4-1
CDR3 DNA: TGCGCCAGCACCCTCCGGGACTCCCTAGGGCCATATAATTCACCCCTCCACTTT
CDR3 protein: CASTLRDSLGPYNSPLHF

D gene: .
CDR3 length: 12
clone size: .
J gene: TRBJ2-1
V gene: TRBV12-5
CDR3 DNA: TGTGCCAGTGGTTTGGTCGGTCTTGAGCAGTTCTTC
CDR3 protein: CASGLVGLEQFF

D gene: TRBD1
CDR3 length: 16
clone size: few
J gene: TRBJ1-6
V gene: TRBV18
CDR3 DNA: TGTGCCAGCTCACCACGGGGACAGGTACTGAATTCACCCCTCCACTTT
CDR3 protein: CASSPRGQVLNSPLHF

D gene: .
CDR3 length: 13
clone size: .
J gene: TRBJ1-1
V gene: TRBV5-1
CDR3 DNA: TGCGCCAGCAGCTACGACAAGAACACTGAAGCTTTCTTT
CDR3 protein: CASSYDKNTEAFF

D gene: .
CDR3 length: 14
clone size: .
J gene: TRBJ1-4
V gene: TRBV19
CDR3 DNA: TGTGCCAGTAGTCTCTGGACTTCGAATGAAAAACTGTTTTTT
CDR3 protein: CASSLWTSNEKLFF

D gene: .
CDR3 length: 11
clone size: .
J gene: TRBJ2-3
V gene: TRBV27
CDR3 DNA: TGTGCCAGCAGTTTCCTTAATACGCAGTATTTT
CDR3 protein: CASSFLNTQYF

D gene: .
CDR3 length: 12
clone size: .
J gene: TRBJ1-1
V gene: TRBV19
CDR3 DNA: TGTGCCAGTAGTTTCCCAGAGGGGGAAGCTTTCTTT
CDR3 protein: CASSFPEGEAFF

D gene: .
CDR3 length: 17
clone size: few
J gene: TRBJ2-6
V gene: TRBV28
CDR3 DNA: TGTGCCAGCAGTTTATGGTCAACAGGGACTGGGGCCAACGTCCTGACTTTC
CDR3 protein: CASSLWSTGTGANVLTF

D gene: .
CDR3 length: 14
clone size: medium-sized
J gene: TRBJ1-1
V gene: TRBV12-5
CDR3 DNA: TGTGCTAGTGGTCCGGGACGGATAAACACTGAAGCTTTCTTT
CDR3 protein: CASGPGRINTEAFF

D gene: .
CDR3 length: 17
clone size: .
J gene: TRBJ1-3
V gene: TRBV7-6
CDR3 DNA: TGTGCCAGCAGCTTCTATAGCAGGGTTCATGCTGGAAACACCATATATTTT
CDR3 protein: CASSFYSRVHAGNTIYF

D gene: .
CDR3 length: 11
clone size: few
J gene: TRBJ2-7
V gene: TRBV7-9
CDR3 DNA: TGTGCCAGCAGCTTTCCCGGGACCCCGTACTTC
CDR3 protein: CASSFPGTPYF

D gene: .
CDR3 length: 13
clone size: few
J gene: TRBJ2-5
V gene: TRBV6-5
CDR3 DNA: TGTGCCAGCAACACACCGGGTTCAGAGACCCAGTACTTC
CDR3 protein: CASNTPGSETQYF

D gene: .
CDR3 length: 13
clone size: .
J gene: TRBJ1-1
V gene: TRBV9
CDR3 DNA: TGTGCCAGCAGCCCACAGCTGAACACTGAAGCTTTCTTT
CDR3 protein: CASSPQLNTEAFF

D gene: .
CDR3 length: 15
clone size: .
J gene: TRBJ1-6
V gene: TRBV6-5
CDR3 DNA: TGTGCCAGCAGCAAGACTCCCCAGCCAGGTTCACCCCTCCACTTT
CDR3 protein: CASSKTPQPGSPLHF

D gene: .
CDR3 length: 16
clone size: .
J gene: TRBJ1-4
V gene: TRBV18
CDR3 DNA: TGTGCCAGCTCACAAGACCGAAAAGCAACTAATGAAAAACTGTTTTTT
CDR3 protein: CASSQDRKATNEKLFF

D gene: .
CDR3 length: 13
clone size: .
J gene: TRBJ1-2
V gene: TRBV11-3
CDR3 DNA: TGTGCCAGCAGCTTAGCCGCCTTAAGCGGCTACACCTTC
CDR3 protein: CASSLAALSGYTF

D gene: TRBD2
CDR3 length: 15
clone size: .
J gene: TRBJ2-3
V gene: TRBV10-2
CDR3 DNA: TGCGCCAGCAGTCCACAGACTAGCGGGACAGATACGCAGTATTTT
CDR3 protein: CASSPQTSGTDTQYF

D gene: .
CDR3 length: 12
clone size: .
J gene: TRBJ2-7
V gene: TRBV6-1
CDR3 DNA: TGTGCCAGCAGTGAAGTGAACTACGAGCAGTACTTC
CDR3 protein: CASSEVNYEQYF

D gene: TRBD1
CDR3 length: 14
clone size: once
J gene: TRBJ2-1
V gene: TRBV29-1
CDR3 DNA: TGCAGCGCCGGTCGTGGGACAGGCTACAATGAGCAGTTCTTC
CDR3 protein: CSAGRGTGYNEQFF

D gene: TRBD2
CDR3 length: 16
clone size: .
J gene: TRBJ2-1
V gene: TRBV7-9
CDR3 DNA: TGTGCCAGCAGCCCGCCCGGCCTAGCGGGAGTTGATGAGCAGTTCTTC
CDR3 protein: CASSPPGLAGVDEQFF

D gene: .
CDR3 length: 15
clone size: .
J gene: TRBJ2-2
V gene: TRBV5-1
CDR3 DNA: TGCGCCAGCAGCCTGGGGAACGTAAACACCGGGGAGCTGTTTTTT
CDR3 protein: CASSLGNVNTGELFF

D gene: TRBD1
CDR3 length: 20
clone size: .
J gene: TRBJ1-1
V gene: TRBV4-2
CDR3 DNA: TGTGCCAGCAGCCAAGAAAGGAGGTTTCTTCTCAGGGGGCGATGGACTGAAGCTTTCTTT
CDR3 protein: CASSQERRFLLRGRWTEAFF

D gene: TRBD2
CDR3 length: 16
clone size: .
J gene: TRBJ2-1
V gene: TRBV27
CDR3 DNA: TGTGCCAGCAGTCCAGATCTAGCGGGTCCCTCCGATGAGCAGTTCTTC
CDR3 protein: CASSPDLAGPSDEQFF

D gene: .
CDR3 length: 12
clone size: .
J gene: TRBJ1-2
V gene: TRBV11-2
CDR3 DNA: TGTGCCAGCAGCTCGTTCTACGGGTCAGGCACCTTC
CDR3 protein: CASSSFYGSGTF

D gene: .
CDR3 length: 14
clone size: .
J gene: TRBJ2-7
V gene: TRBV28
CDR3 DNA: TGTGCCAGCAGTTTAGGTGACAAAGTCCACGAGCAGTACTTC
CDR3 protein: CASSLGDKVHEQYF

D gene: TRBD1
CDR3 length: 17
clone size: .
J gene: TRBJ1-1
V gene: TRBV19
CDR3 DNA: TGTGCCAGTAGTATTAAGGGACAGGGGACCATGAACACTGAAGCTTTCTTT
CDR3 protein: CASSIKGQGTMNTEAFF

D gene: TRBD1
CDR3 length: 17
clone size: .
J gene: TRBJ1-2
V gene: TRBV5-8
CDR3 DNA: TGTGCCAGCAGCTTGCTGGTTGGTACAGGGGGTTCGGGAGGCTACACCTTC
CDR3 protein: CASSLLVGTGGSGGYTF

D gene: TRBD1
CDR3 length: 13
clone size: .
J gene: TRBJ1-2
V gene: TRBV19
CDR3 DNA: TGTGCCAGTAGTATTCTCAGGGGGAATGGCTACACCTTC
CDR3 protein: CASSILRGNGYTF

D gene: .
CDR3 length: 13
clone size: .
J gene: TRBJ2-3
V gene: TRBV5-1
CDR3 DNA: TGCGCCAGCAGCTTGGGACTAGCAGATACGCAGTATTTT
CDR3 protein: CASSLGLADTQYF

D gene: TRBD2
CDR3 length: 16
clone size: .
J gene: TRBJ2-1
V gene: TRBV9
CDR3 DNA: TGTGCCAGCAGTCCTAGCGGGACGAGCTCCTACAATGAGCAGTTCTTC
CDR3 protein: CASSPSGTSSYNEQFF

D gene: .
CDR3 length: 14
clone size: .
J gene: TRBJ2-5
V gene: TRBV6-1
CDR3 DNA: TGTGCCAGCGGTAGCTTCAGGGGTGGGGAGACCCAGTACTTC
CDR3 protein: CASGSFRGGETQYF

D gene: .
CDR3 length: 17
clone size: .
J gene: TRBJ2-7
V gene: TRBV10-1
CDR3 DNA: TGCGCCACAAACACGTCCAGGCCGAAGAACTACGCCTACGAGCAGTACTTC
CDR3 protein: CATNTSRPKNYAYEQYF

D gene: .
CDR3 length: 13
clone size: .
J gene: TRBJ1-6
V gene: TRBV6-5
CDR3 DNA: TGTGCCAGCAGGGGTATACAGGTGGCACCCCTCCACTTT
CDR3 protein: CASRGIQVAPLHF

D gene: TRBD1
CDR3 length: 15
clone size: .
J gene: TRBJ1-2
V gene: TRBV6-1
CDR3 DNA: TGTGCCAGCAGACTGACAGGGGGCGCCCTCTATGGCTACACCTTC
CDR3 protein: CASRLTGGALYGYTF

D gene: .
CDR3 length: 12
clone size: .
J gene: TRBJ2-1
V gene: TRBV9
CDR3 DNA: TGTGCCACATGGAGGGCCAAATCGAGTGGGATCTTC
CDR3 protein: CATWRAKSSGIF

D gene: .
CDR3 length: 13
clone size: few
J gene: TRBJ2-5
V gene: TRBV6-6
CDR3 DNA: TGTGCCAGCAGTAGGGGCCACCAAGAGACCCAGTACTTC
CDR3 protein: CASSRGHQETQYF

D gene: .
CDR3 length: 21
clone size: once
J gene: TRBJ2-5
V gene: TRBV21-1
CDR3 DNA: TGTGCCAGCAGCATAGTTCTCTTTGTGGGACAGAGACATCTAGTGCGGGAGACCCAGTACTTC
CDR3 protein: CASSIVLFVGQRHLVRETQYF

D gene: .
CDR3 length: 13
clone size: .
J gene: TRBJ1-1
V gene: TRBV15
CDR3 DNA: TGTGCCACCAGCAGAGATGGGAGGGCTCCAGCTTTCTTT
CDR3 protein: CATSRDGRAPAFF

D gene: TRBD2
CDR3 length: 17
clone size: .
J gene: TRBJ2-1
V gene: TRBV9
CDR3 DNA: TGTGCCAGCAGCGGCTCTACTAAGCGGGGGGGCTACAATGAGCAGTTCTTC
CDR3 protein: CASSGSTKRGGYNEQFF

D gene: .
CDR3 length: 12
clone size: once
J gene: TRBJ2-7
V gene: TRBV2
CDR3 DNA: TGTGCCAGCAGTGCTGTGGGAAACGAGCAGTACTTC
CDR3 protein: CASSAVGNEQYF

D gene: .
CDR3 length: 16
clone size: .
J gene: TRBJ2-2
V gene: TRBV11-2
CDR3 DNA: TGTGCCAGCAGCTTAGCAGCAGGGTTCGGCACCGGGGAGCTGTTTTTT
CDR3 protein: CASSLAAGFGTGELFF